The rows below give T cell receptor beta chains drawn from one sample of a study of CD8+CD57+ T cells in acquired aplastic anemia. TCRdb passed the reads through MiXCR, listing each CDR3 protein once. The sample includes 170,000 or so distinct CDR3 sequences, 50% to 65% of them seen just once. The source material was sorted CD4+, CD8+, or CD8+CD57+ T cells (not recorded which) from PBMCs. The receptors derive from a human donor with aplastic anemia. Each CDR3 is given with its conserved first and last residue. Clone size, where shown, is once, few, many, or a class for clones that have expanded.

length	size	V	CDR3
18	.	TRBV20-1	CSARGPGLAGPAYNEQFF
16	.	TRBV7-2	CASSLPTAGPRYEQYF
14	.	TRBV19	CASSMLGAGNTIYF
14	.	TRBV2	CASSEAQRGDGYTF
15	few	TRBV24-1	CATSDLDRDTGELFF
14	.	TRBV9	CASSVVSAYNEQFF
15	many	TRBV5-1	CTSSPSGGPNTEAFF
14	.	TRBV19	CASSVWWLQETQYF
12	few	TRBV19	CASSMVQETQYF
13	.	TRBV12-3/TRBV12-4	CASSPGQIYEQYF
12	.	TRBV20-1	CSASTGFSGYTF
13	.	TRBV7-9	CASGGEGHYGQYF
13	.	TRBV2	CASSDSRGREQYF
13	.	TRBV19	CASSRGSGQPQHF
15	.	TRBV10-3	CAIRLAGAVTDTQYF
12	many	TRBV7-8	CASSQSGYEQYF
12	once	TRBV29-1	CSVGDFQETQYF
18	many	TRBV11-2	CASSLYQGKRLGYTEAFF
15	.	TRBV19	CASTPLLGAGYGYTF
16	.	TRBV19	CASSPLGPQGAYEQYF
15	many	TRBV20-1	CATRDPLKPNYGYTF
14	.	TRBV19	CASSIVAGNQPQHF
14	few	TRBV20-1	CSAREGDVTYEQYF
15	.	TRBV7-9	CASSFPGQGSYEQYF
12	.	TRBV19	CASSSGITEAFF
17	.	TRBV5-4	CASSLVGRGYTNYGYTF
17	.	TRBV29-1	CSVGSALRGGNTDTQYF
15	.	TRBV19	CASSNPGESGYEQYF
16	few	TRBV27	CASSWWSGQPPYEQYF
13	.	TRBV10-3	CAITRDTAYEQYF
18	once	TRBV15	CATSRFPPGTVTDSEQFF
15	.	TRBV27	CASSFAEGGTYEQYF
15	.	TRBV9	CASSTLAGGTDTQYF
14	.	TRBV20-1	CSAPGLAGTDTQYF
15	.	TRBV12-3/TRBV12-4	CASSVDRGRGETQYF
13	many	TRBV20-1	CSAMGIGANVLTF
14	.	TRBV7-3	CASSLSLDVRTQYF
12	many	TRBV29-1	CSFTGVGNTIYF
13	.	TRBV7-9	CASSPGQAGFQYF
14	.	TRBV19	CASSPQTGSYEQYF
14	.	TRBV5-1	CASSLATAGNGYTF
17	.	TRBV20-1	CSARDPTGVPGASPLHF
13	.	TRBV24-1	CASSLFGRGTQYF
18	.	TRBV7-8	CASSWDKARGPTNEKLFF
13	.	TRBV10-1	CASSEFRTGELFF
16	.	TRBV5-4	CASSSGLAGNLDTQYF
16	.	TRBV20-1	CSARSKGLASTDTQYF
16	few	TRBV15	CATSGRRGLGAGTQYF
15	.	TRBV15	CASSWWAGSYNEQFF
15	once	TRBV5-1	CASSDAGTANTEAFF
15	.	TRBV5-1	CASSPGTGGNSPLHF
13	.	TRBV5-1	CASSRDSRNEQYF
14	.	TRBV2	CASSEGTGRETQYF
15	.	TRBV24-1	CATSAEPGRNQPQHF
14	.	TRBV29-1	CSVAGLAAYNEQFF
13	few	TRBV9	CASSVRERGGYTF
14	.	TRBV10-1	CASIIGERTGELFF